Following are 26 T cell receptor beta chains from one sample sequenced in a study of immune cell composition in non-small cell lung cancer. Measured with immunoSEQ multiplex PCR; TCRdb has only the in-frame clones, and not every one. The sample has under 4,000 clones, 80% to 85% seen once. The sequenced sample was lung tumor tissue. The origin of the receptors is a human donor with non-small cell lung cancer.

The count of this clone is one. J is TRBJ1-2 and V is TRBV28; TRBD1 aligns across 9 bases. The CDR3 loop spans 13 amino acids. Per germline, CDR1 MDHEN and CDR2 SYDVKM. V shed 10 bases, J shed 2 bases, and the junction held 5 bases outside the gene matches. The DNA for the CDR3 is TGTGCCACCCTCACAGGGGGCAACTATGGCTACACCTTC. Encoded protein: CATLTGGNYGYTF.

The rearrangement links TRBV7-8 to TRBJ1-3; D not certain. The CDR3 loop spans 15 amino acids. With 0 bases removed from V and 0 bases from J, the gap between germline ends came to 6 bases. Germline V lookup: CDR1 SGHVS, CDR2 FQNEAQ. The chain's CDR3 is CASSLAAYSGNTIYF. The CDR3 bases are TGTGCCAGCAGCTTAGCGGCATACTCTGGAAACACCATATATTTT.

The chain is built from TRBV28 and TRBJ2-7; D perhaps matches TRBD1 (5 bases). The CDR3 spans 13 residues. V lost 5 bases and J 5 bases, leaving 13 bases between the germline ends. Germline CDR1 reads MDHEN; CDR2 reads SYDVKM. CDR3: CASSLAGIDEQYF. As DNA, the CDR3 is TGTGCCAGCAGTCTCGCAGGGATCGACGAGCAGTACTTC.

The chain combines TRBV30 with TRBJ2-4; no definite D call. The CDR3 has 12 amino acids. From germline, CDR1 is GTSNPN and CDR2 SVGIG (reference sequence). V lost 3 bases, J lost 7 bases, and 10 bases lay in between. The CDR3 DNA reads TGTGCCTGGAGCCCCCCCCATAACATTCAGTACTTC. Residues: CAWSPPHNIQYF.

The chain combines TRBV7-9 with TRBJ2-7, with 9 bases fitting TRBD1. V trimming: 5 bases; J trimming: 4 bases; junction bases outside the gene matches: 12. CDR3 length: 16 residues. CDR1 is SEHNR, CDR2 FQNEAQ, per germline (reference sequence). The CDR3 DNA reads as TGTGCCAGCAGCGTACGGACAGGGGCGGGTTATTACGAGCAGTACTTC. It codes for CASSVRTGAGYYEQYF. The whole variable domain, remainder taken from reference TRBV7-9 and TRBJ2-7, is DTGVSQNPRHKITKRGQNVTFRCDPISEHNRLYWYRQTLGQGPEFLTYFQNEAQLEKSRLLSDRFSAERPKGSFSTLEIQRTEQGDSAMYLCASSVRTGAGYYEQYFGPGTRLTVT.

V usage is TRBV30 and J usage is TRBJ1-5; the D gene is possibly TRBD1 (5 bases). The CDR3 runs to 13 residues. Trimming took 1 base from V and 6 from J, leaving 10 bases between them. Germline CDR1 is GTSNPN and CDR2 is SVGIG (reference sequence). CDR3 in DNA: TGTGCCTGGAGTGGGGGGGACGGTCAGCCCCAGCATTTT. Its protein is CAWSGGDGQPQHF.

This clone occurred a few times. The rearrangement uses TRBV6-1 and TRBJ2-5; D may be TRBD1 (5 bases). Per germline, CDR1 MNHNS and CDR2 SASEGT. This CDR3 is built from 14 residues. Trimming cost V 4 bases and J 5 bases, with 14 bases left between them. The DNA of the CDR3 is TGTGCCAGCAGTGGACAGACGAGAACGGAGACCCAGTACTTC. It codes for CASSGQTRTETQYF.

This clone was counted once. The genes are TRBV5-5 and TRBJ2-5, with D perhaps TRBD1 (5 bases). The CDR3 is made up of 16 amino acids. The V end lost 0 bases, the J end lost 1 base, and 13 bases lay between the germline ends. CDR1 and CDR2 (germline): SGHKS, YYEKEE (reference sequence). The CDR3 protein is CASSLEGFATQETQYF. The CDR3 DNA sequence: TGTGCCAGCAGCTTGGAGGGGTTTGCTACCCAAGAGACCCAGTACTTC.

This chain joins TRBV2 and TRBJ2-7; 7 bases map to TRBD1. Per germline, CDR1 SNHLY and CDR2 FYNNEI. The trim removed 6 bases at V and 2 bases at J, leaving 7 bases unmatched. The CDR3 extends over 14 amino acids. The CDR3 loop reads CASRARGPPYEQYF. The CDR3 DNA sequence: TGTGCCAGCAGGGCGAGGGGGCCTCCCTACGAGCAGTACTTC.

The chain employs TRBV6-1 and TRBJ1-3; D is unclear. The length of the CDR3 is 13 residues. Germline V lookup: CDR1 MNHNS, CDR2 SASEGT. V was cut by 3 bases and J by 7 bases, with 10 bases left in between. As DNA, the CDR3 is TGTGCCAGCAGTGATCCCGTTCGGAACACCATATATTTT. Protein product: CASSDPVRNTIYF.

The genes are TRBV6-4 and TRBJ2-3, with D unclear. The CDR3 has 14 residues. Per germline, CDR1 MRHNA and CDR2 SNTAGT. Trimming took 5 bases from V and 8 from J, leaving 17 bases between them. The CDR3 spells CASSSGSPGATQYF. For the CDR3, the DNA is TGTGCCAGCAGTTCCGGGTCTCCCGGCGCTACGCAGTATTTT.

This chain uses TRBV6-5 with TRBJ2-2; 8 bases agree with TRBD1. Looked up from germline, CDR1 is MNHEY and CDR2 is SVGAGI. The junction had 5 bases not matched to a gene; V was cut back by 6 bases and J by 11 bases. CDR3 length equals 12 residues. The DNA of the CDR3 is TGTGCCAGCAGCAGGACAGGGCCCGAGCTGTTTTTT. This codes for CASSRTGPELFF.

The chain links TRBV4-1 to TRBJ2-1; TRBD2 matches 14 bases. Germline loops: CDR1 MGHRA, CDR2 YSYEKL. This CDR3 has 18 amino acids. The V gene end was trimmed by 0 bases and the J gene end by 4 bases; junction bases not matched to a gene: 5. The CDR3 sequence: CASSQDQGLAGAYNEQFF. DNA of the CDR3: TGCGCCAGCAGCCAAGATCAGGGACTAGCGGGAGCTTACAATGAGCAGTTCTTC.

The chain couples TRBV19 to TRBJ1-5, with D perhaps TRBD1 (6 bases). Germline CDR1 reads LNHDA; CDR2 reads SQIVND (reference sequence). V shed 8 bases and J shed 0 bases, with 8 bases lying between them. The CDR3 is made up of 13 amino acids. The CDR3 region is CASSGDSNQPQHF. The CDR3 DNA reads as TGTGCCAGTTCAGGGGATAGCAATCAGCCCCAGCATTTT.

V gene TRBV6-6 combines with J gene TRBJ1-2, with no clear D. Trimming pared 4 bases from V and 8 bases from J, leaving 14 bases between. Germline V gene sequence: CDR1 MNHNY, CDR2 SVGAGI (reference sequence). The CDR3 has 13 amino acids. The CDR3 sequence: CASSLTGLAGYTF. The CDR3 nucleotides are TGTGCCAGCAGTTTAACGGGGTTGGCGGGCTACACCTTC.

This clone was recorded a few times. The rearrangement links TRBV29-1 to TRBJ1-1; 7 bases map to TRBD1. This CDR3 region has 13 residues. Germline values: CDR1 SQVTM, CDR2 ANQGSEA. V lost 6 bases to trimming and J lost 3 bases; unmatched junction nucleotides: 7. The CDR3 nucleotides are TGCAGCGTATCACAGGGGCCTGACACTGAAGCTTTCTTT. This sequence encodes CSVSQGPDTEAFF.

This clone was found once. The chain employs TRBV7-8 and TRBJ2-2; 7 nucleotides match TRBD2. Germline V gene sequence: CDR1 SGHVS, CDR2 FQNEAQ. This CDR3 has 17 amino acids. After removal of 2 bases from V and 3 bases from J, the junction contained 9 bases not matched to a gene. As DNA, the CDR3 is TGTGCCAGCAGCTTACTCGGGACTAAGGATTACACCGGGGAGCTGTTTTTT. It yields the protein CASSLLGTKDYTGELFF.

This rearrangement joins TRBV5-6 to TRBJ2-6; a weak D match, TRBD2 (5 bases). The V end lost 1 base, the J end lost 2 bases, and 10 bases lay between the germline ends. The CDR3 extends over 16 amino acids. The germline CDR1 and CDR2 sequences are SGHDT and YYEEEE. Here the CDR3 DNA reads TGTGCCAGCAGCTTGTTCATCGGGGCTGGGGCCAACGTCCTGACTTTC. As protein: CASSLFIGAGANVLTF. The entire variable domain, with the rest obtained from reference TRBV5-6 and TRBJ2-6, is as follows: DAGVTQSPTHLIKTRGQQVTLRCSPKSGHDTVSWYQQALGQGPQFIFQYYEEEERQRGNFPDRFSGHQFPNYSSELNVNALLLGDSALYLCASSLFIGAGANVLTFGAGSRLTVL.

This sequence joins TRBV29-1 and TRBJ2-3, with D perhaps matching TRBD2 (6 bases). Trimming removed 2 bases from V and 6 bases from J, with 21 bases in between. The CDR3 totals 16 residues. From germline, CDR1 is SQVTM and CDR2 ANQGSEA. In DNA form, the CDR3 reads TGCAGCGTTGAAAAGGAGGGTGGGACTCGAGGGGATACGCAGTATTTT. Translating it yields CSVEKEGGTRGDTQYF.

V and J are TRBV6-1 and TRBJ2-5; possibly TRBD1 for D (7 bases). Germline loops: CDR1 MNHNS, CDR2 SASEGT. The CDR3 consists of 13 residues. Trimming pared 11 bases from V and 5 bases from J, leaving 18 bases between. Here the CDR3 DNA reads TGTGCCTGTCATGGAGGGGGCGGGGAGACCCAGTACTTC. As protein: CACHGGGGETQYF.

The gene calls are TRBV28 and TRBJ2-5; 9 nucleotides match TRBD1. This CDR3 is built from 16 residues. Germline loops: CDR1 MDHEN, CDR2 SYDVKM. Trimming at V came to 7 bases and at J to 1 base, leaving 10 bases not matched to a gene. The DNA for the CDR3 is TGTGCCAGCACTCCGGACAGGGGACTCTTCCAAGAGACCCAGTACTTC. It is translated as CASTPDRGLFQETQYF.

The count of this clone is one. The chain carries TRBV6-1 and TRBJ2-2, with D possibly TRBD1 on 5 matching bases. Germline loops: CDR1 MNHNS, CDR2 SASEGT. The CDR3 runs to 15 residues. V lost 6 bases, J lost 0 bases, and 11 bases lay in between. The CDR3 sequence is CASRGWTPNTGELFF. The CDR3 DNA reads as TGTGCCAGCAGGGGATGGACACCGAACACCGGGGAGCTGTTTTTT.

The CDR3 sequence: CASSEVQNTDTQYF. CDR3 sequence (DNA): TGTGCCAGCAGTGAAGTGCAGAACACAGATACGCAGTATTTT. The V and J genes are TRBV2 and TRBJ2-3, with D unresolved. From germline, CDR1 is SNHLY and CDR2 FYNNEI. V lost 1 base and J 2 bases, leaving 7 bases between the germline ends. The CDR3 contains 14 residues.

The chain links TRBV19 to TRBJ2-1, with 14 bases that match TRBD2. This CDR3 is 17 amino acids long. Germline assignment: CDR1 LNHDA and CDR2 SQIVND (reference sequence). V dropped 0 bases and J dropped 10; count of bases not matched to a gene: 8. This CDR3 reads CASSIETGTSGRAEQFF. The DNA of the CDR3 is TGTGCCAGTAGTATAGAGACCGGGACTAGCGGGAGAGCGGAGCAGTTCTTC.

In nucleotides, the CDR3 is TGTGCCCGGGGAGGGGGGTCGAACACCGGGGAGCTGTTTTTT. It encodes CARGGGSNTGELFF. The chain links TRBV30 to TRBJ2-2, with a weak D call TRBD2 (7 bases). CDR1 is GTSNPN, CDR2 SVGIG, per germline (reference sequence). Deletions cut 8 bases from V and 0 bases from J, with 13 bases between. This CDR3 is 14 amino acids long.

The J gene is TRBJ2-7, the V gene TRBV27; TRBD1 agrees at 7 bases. CDR3 length equals 15 residues. Germline assignment: CDR1 MNHEY and CDR2 SMNVEV (reference sequence). V lost 2 bases to trimming and J lost 2 bases; unmatched junction nucleotides: 6. The DNA for the CDR3 is TGTGCCAGCAGTTTACCCCAGGGGGTACCCTACGAGCAGTACTTC. Its translation: CASSLPQGVPYEQYF.